What follows is one T cell receptor (beta chain) and its context. The source of the sample is a study of blood T cell repertoires in COVID-19. Study information: The cDNA or gDNA used as material had been derived from T cells, B-cell-depleted T cells, or PBMCs.

Germline V gene lookup returns CDR1 SGDLS and CDR2 YYNGEE. This CDR3 has 14 amino acids. V shed 4 bases and J shed 6 bases, with 16 bases lying between them. Authors' methods: Reference gene primers were amplified, and this amplification served to estimate nucleated cell counts. The protocol was immunoSEQ multiplex PCR, while the TCRdb copy is restricted to in-frame clones and leaves out a portion. Clonal size and the V and J genes are those of that table, whereas D and trimming came from the DNA. Of about 400,000 clones listed, 85% to 90% are singletons. The receptor's source is a woman in her 30s with acute or convalescent COVID-19. This chain links TRBV9 with TRBJ1-1, with no clear D. Sample: peripheral blood. This CDR3 is CASSPKGAGAEAFF. Written as DNA, the CDR3 is TGTGCCAGCAGCCCCAAGGGAGCCGGGGCTGAAGCTTTCTTT.